A selection of T cell receptor beta chains follows, all from one sample in a study of CD8+ T cells in alopecia areata. TCRdb keeps only in-frame clones here, not all; method: immunoSEQ multiplex PCR. The data contain approximately 130,000 clones, around 50% of them singletons. Sequencing input: NKG2D-low CD8+ T cells sorted from blood. Every receptor here comes from a human donor with alopecia areata. CDR3s include the opening cysteine and the closing phenylalanine or tryptophan. The D gene is left open where the match is weak. The size entry is marked missing in some rows and otherwise reads once, few, many or a size class.

TRBJ2-7,NA,NA,TRBV9,CASSVEVSSYEQYF,TGTGCCAGCAGCGTAGAGGTAAGCTCCTACGAGCAGTACTTC
TRBJ2-2,TRBD2,NA,TRBV30,CAWSPGGGDTGELFF,TGTGCCTGGAGTCCCGGCGGGGGGGACACCGGGGAGCTGTTTTTT
TRBJ2-7,TRBD1,few,TRBV29-1,CSVEVGQGSYEQYF,TGCAGCGTTGAAGTGGGACAGGGGTCCTACGAGCAGTACTTC
TRBJ1-2,NA,NA,TRBV29-1,CSVQTQLSPYGYTF,TGCAGCGTCCAGACACAGTTGTCTCCCTATGGCTACACCTTC
TRBJ2-7,TRBD1,NA,TRBV11-2,CASSLDPQGQYEQYF,TGTGCCAGCAGCTTAGATCCCCAGGGACAGTACGAGCAGTACTTC
TRBJ1-1,NA,few,TRBV28,CASSLAGMNTEAFF,TGTGCCAGCAGTTTAGCGGGTATGAACACTGAAGCTTTCTTT
TRBJ1-6,NA,few,TRBV29-1,CSVEDLNELGSPLHF,TGCAGCGTTGAAGATCTAAACGAATTAGGGTCACCCCTCCACTTT
TRBJ1-2,TRBD1,NA,TRBV30,CAYLGTEDVYGYTF,TGTGCCTATCTTGGGACAGAGGACGTATATGGCTACACCTTC
TRBJ2-1,NA,NA,TRBV27,CASSSRSDSPGQFF,TGTGCCAGCAGCTCCCGCTCGGACTCCCCGGGGCAGTTCTTC
TRBJ2-7,NA,NA,TRBV6-5,CASSGWQGSSYEQYF,TGTGCCAGCAGTGGGTGGCAGGGGTCCTCCTACGAGCAGTACTTC
TRBJ2-1,NA,NA,TRBV27,CASSSSNEQFF,TGTGCCAGCAGTTCTAGCAATGAGCAGTTCTTC
TRBJ2-2,TRBD2,NA,TRBV10-3,CAPRRASGGCTGELFF,TGTGCCCCGAGGAGGGCTAGCGGGGGATGCACCGGGGAGCTGTTTTTT
TRBJ2-1,TRBD2,NA,TRBV29-1,CSVLGLAGRGNEQFF,TGCAGCGTTCTTGGACTAGCGGGAAGGGGCAATGAGCAGTTCTTC
TRBJ2-7,TRBD2,few,TRBV29-1,CSVEDRSGRSGYEQYF,TGCAGCGTTGAAGATCGGAGCGGGAGGAGTGGCTACGAGCAGTACTTC
TRBJ2-5,NA,NA,TRBV11-2,CASSLGETQYF,TGTGCCAGCAGCTTGGGTGAGACCCAGTACTTC
TRBJ2-3,TRBD1,few,TRBV7-9,CASSQDRTEDTQYF,TGTGCCAGCAGCCAGGACAGGACGGAAGATACGCAGTATTTT
TRBJ2-7,TRBD2,few,TRBV5-1,CASSFSGSSSYEQYF,TGCGCCAGCAGCTTTAGCGGGAGTTCATCCTACGAGCAGTACTTC
TRBJ2-2,NA,few,TRBV30,CAWSVPDTNTGELFF,TGTGCCTGGAGTGTACCAGATACGAACACCGGGGAGCTGTTTTTT
TRBJ2-7,NA,NA,TRBV29-1,CSVRRTKEGYEQYF,TGCAGCGTTCGGAGGACGAAGGAGGGCTACGAGCAGTACTTC
TRBJ1-2,NA,NA,TRBV27,CASRNVLGGYTF,TGTGCCAGCAGGAACGTGCTGGGGGGCTACACCTTC
TRBJ2-3,NA,few,TRBV6-5,CASRPTRLATDTQYF,TGTGCCAGCAGACCGACTCGTCTAGCAACAGATACGCAGTATTTT
TRBJ2-7,TRBD1,NA,TRBV29-1,CSAYLGQGAPEQYF,TGCAGCGCCTACCTCGGACAGGGGGCGCCCGAGCAGTACTTC
TRBJ2-2,NA,NA,TRBV29-1,CSVRLETGELFF,TGCAGCGTTCGGTTGGAAACCGGGGAGCTGTTTTTT
TRBJ2-7,NA,few,TRBV29-1,CSVLSGTNYEQYF,TGCAGCGTCTTATCCGGGACCAACTACGAGCAGTACTTC